The TCR beta chain under discussion was sequenced for a study of CD8 T cells in Susac syndrome. Peripheral blood CD8+ and CD4+ T cells were profiled by TCR beta sequencing. Negative isolation yielded CD8+ and CD4+ T cells; FACS enriched TEMRA cells. Germline V CDR1 and CDR2: SGHRS, YFSETQ. Trimming stripped 0 bases from V and 8 bases from J, with 14 bases between. The CDR3 consists of 14 residues. A quantity of about 0.5 to 1 ug RNA underwent reverse transcription using random hexamers. Multiplex PCR with immunoSEQ amplified the TCR beta CDR3 across 54 Vbeta and 13 Jbeta. TCRdb processed the immunoSEQ multiplex PCR reads anew with MiXCR; each CDR3 protein has one entry. Here the sample spans approximately 300,000 distinct CDR3 sequences, around nine tenths being singletons.

Sequencing was carried out using CD8+ T cells from PBMCs. V gene TRBV5-1 combines with J gene TRBJ1-1; a possible D gene is TRBD1 (5 bases). The origin of this receptor is a human donor with multiple sclerosis. CDR3 DNA: TGCGCCAGCAGCTTGGCCTCGGGGGGTTCCGAAGCTTTCTTT. This gives the protein CASSLASGGSEAFF.